A selection of T cell receptor beta chains follows, all from one sample in a study of CD8+ T cells in alopecia areata. Assay used: immunoSEQ multiplex PCR; TCRdb lists only in-frame clones, some missing. The table records 130,000 to 150,000 clones, 75% to 90% of them present only once. The sequences come from CD8+ T cells sorted from blood, collected at week 0. Receptor source: a human donor with alopecia areata. The CDR3 runs from the conserved cysteine through the conserved F or W. Clone size is stated in some rows and not others, as once, few, many or a class when expanded.

v_call: TRBV27
clone_size: NA
j_call: TRBJ2-1
cdr3_aa: CASKTAGSYNEQFF

v_call: TRBV29-1
clone_size: NA
j_call: TRBJ2-7
cdr3_aa: CSVGGRDYEQYF

v_call: TRBV5-1
clone_size: NA
j_call: TRBJ2-7
cdr3_aa: CASSLSRASDEQYF

v_call: TRBV4-2
clone_size: NA
j_call: TRBJ2-2
cdr3_aa: CASSQGPGLNTGELFF

v_call: TRBV29-1
clone_size: NA
j_call: TRBJ1-2
cdr3_aa: CSVETGQEYGYTF

v_call: TRBV27
clone_size: few
j_call: TRBJ2-2
cdr3_aa: CASSSDLWRGHTGELFF

v_call: TRBV9
clone_size: once
j_call: TRBJ2-7
cdr3_aa: CASSATPSYEQYF

v_call: TRBV2
clone_size: NA
j_call: TRBJ1-5
cdr3_aa: CASRGQGYQPQHF

v_call: TRBV15
clone_size: once
j_call: TRBJ2-7
cdr3_aa: CATSLGLAGNHEQYF

v_call: TRBV7-8
clone_size: NA
j_call: TRBJ2-2
cdr3_aa: CASSYAPGATGELFF

v_call: TRBV27
clone_size: NA
j_call: TRBJ2-1
cdr3_aa: CASSLISSGGGEQFF

v_call: TRBV30
clone_size: NA
j_call: TRBJ2-7
cdr3_aa: CAWSVASYEQYF

v_call: TRBV6-1
clone_size: NA
j_call: TRBJ2-7
cdr3_aa: CASRTDREWSYEQYF

v_call: TRBV19
clone_size: NA
j_call: TRBJ2-5
cdr3_aa: CASSIGEETQYF

v_call: TRBV4-1
clone_size: NA
j_call: TRBJ2-7
cdr3_aa: CASSQVASDSYEQYF

v_call: TRBV10-3
clone_size: once
j_call: TRBJ2-7
cdr3_aa: CAISDQGYEQYF

v_call: TRBV12-5
clone_size: NA
j_call: TRBJ2-7
cdr3_aa: CATQRESEQYF

v_call: TRBV27
clone_size: NA
j_call: TRBJ2-3
cdr3_aa: CASSRGGGDTQYF

v_call: TRBV13
clone_size: NA
j_call: TRBJ2-3
cdr3_aa: CASSPGGFPDTQYF

v_call: TRBV2
clone_size: NA
j_call: TRBJ2-7
cdr3_aa: CASTVNPYEQYF

v_call: TRBV7-8
clone_size: NA
j_call: TRBJ2-5
cdr3_aa: CASSLVAGAQETQYF

v_call: TRBV4-1
clone_size: NA
j_call: TRBJ2-3
cdr3_aa: CASSQDGSTDTQYF

v_call: TRBV30
clone_size: NA
j_call: TRBJ1-2
cdr3_aa: CAGRPPGGYNYGYTF

v_call: TRBV27
clone_size: NA
j_call: TRBJ2-5
cdr3_aa: CASGDRDETQYF

v_call: TRBV27
clone_size: NA
j_call: TRBJ2-7
cdr3_aa: CASSFSLADLSYEQYF

v_call: TRBV7-9
clone_size: NA
j_call: TRBJ1-2
cdr3_aa: CASSLGPGPNYGYTF

v_call: TRBV19
clone_size: NA
j_call: TRBJ1-1
cdr3_aa: CASSIHRGLRGTEAFF

v_call: TRBV27
clone_size: NA
j_call: TRBJ1-1
cdr3_aa: CATSTDLNTEAFF

v_call: TRBV6-1
clone_size: NA
j_call: TRBJ2-2
cdr3_aa: CASSYRAPGELFF